This T cell receptor (beta chain) was captured in a study of vaccination effects on CD4 cells after COVID-19. As for the study in general: Samples came 142 and 148 days after COVID-19 diagnosis, before vaccination.

Produced via immunoSEQ multiplex PCR; TCRdb's table is partial and in-frame only. The data hold roughly 70,000 clones, with roughly 73% observed a single time. Antigen-specific CD4+ T cell clonotypes were called by their expansion after viral peptide-pool culture in ViraFEST. The authors isolated CD4+ T cells after 9 to 10 days of culture. Between March and December 2020, the person had a SARS-CoV-2 infection that PCR confirmed. Wells containing 1.5 million to 2 million PBMC each were cultured with around 10 IU/ml IL-2 and 7.5 to 10 ug/ml peptides. Cultures had half their medium replaced with IL-2 medium on days 3 and 7. Trimming at V came to 5 bases and at J to 0 bases, leaving 10 bases not matched to a gene. The CDR3 has 17 amino acids. Germline CDR1 reads SGHTA; CDR2 reads FQGTGA. As regards this clone: Its antigen is unidentified.

This chain connects TRBV7-3 to TRBJ2-5; 9 nucleotides agree with TRBD1. The TCR was taken from a human donor who had a prior SARS-CoV-2 infection. The starting material was CD4+ T cells from PBMCs cultured with HIV peptides, obtained before COVID-19 vaccination. The subset is: HIV-1 Nef peptide pool negative control/reference culture. The CDR3 spells CASSPGQGITYQETQYF. CDR3 DNA: TGTGCCAGCAGCCCGGGACAGGGAATCACTTACCAAGAGACCCAGTACTTC.